A single sample gave rise to the 15 T cell receptor beta chains below, sequenced in a study of PD-L1 blockade in urothelial cancer. The protocol was immunoSEQ multiplex PCR, while the TCRdb copy is restricted to in-frame clones and leaves out a portion. Of about 43,000 clones listed, around 88% are singletons. Sequenced here: PBMCs, sampled around atezolizumab (anti-PD-L1) treatment. The receptors here all came from a man at least 80 years old with urothelial cancer.

V is TRBV29-1 and J is TRBJ2-3; 7 bases line up with TRBD2. This CDR3 contains 16 residues. Per germline, CDR1 SQVTM and CDR2 ANQGSEA. V trimming: 3 bases; J trimming: 0 bases; junction bases outside the gene matches: 9. The CDR3 DNA reads as TGCAGCGTTGAGGGGAGGGCTAGCCCTAGCACAGATACGCAGTATTTT. Translating it yields CSVEGRASPSTDTQYF.

The chain employs TRBV5-1 and TRBJ2-7, with 10 bases aligning to TRBD1. The CDR3 extends over 13 amino acids. Germline values: CDR1 SGHRS, CDR2 YFSETQ. The trim removed 6 bases at V and 7 bases at J, leaving 7 bases unmatched. DNA of the CDR3: TGCGCCAGCACCGGGACAGGGGACGGAGAGCAGTACTTC. This sequence encodes CASTGTGDGEQYF.

The V and J genes are TRBV11-2 and TRBJ2-7; 8 bases are shared with TRBD2. The V segment lost 3 bases and the J segment 4 bases; nucleotides outside the gene matches: 5. CDR1 and CDR2 (germline): SGHAT, FQNNGV. The CDR3 loop spans 14 amino acids. The CDR3 region has the DNA TGTGCCAGCAGCTTGACTAGCGCCCCTTACGAGCAGTACTTC. Translation: CASSLTSAPYEQYF.

A few counts support this clone. The rearrangement uses TRBV5-1 and TRBJ2-2, with TRBD2 matching 8 bases. CDR3 length: 13 amino acids. The germline CDR1 and CDR2 sequences are SGHRS and YFSETQ. The V gene end was trimmed by 2 bases and the J gene end by 9 bases; junction bases not matched to a gene: 3. The CDR3 is CASSFGTRRELFF. Written as DNA, the CDR3 is TGCGCCAGCAGCTTTGGGACTAGGCGGGAGCTGTTTTTT.

J is TRBJ2-3 and V is TRBV6-5; D is perhaps TRBD2 (6 bases). This CDR3 is built from 14 residues. CDR1 and CDR2 from the germline V gene are MNHEY and SVGAGI. CDR3 coding DNA: TGTGCATCCCGGTTAGGGACTCGTAAAGATACGCAGTATTTT. Translating it yields CASRLGTRKDTQYF.

DNA for the CDR3: TGCGCCAGCAGCTTGTGGGGGGGCGATGGGGCCAACGTCCTGACTTTC. It yields the protein CASSLWGGDGANVLTF. The chain recombines TRBV5-1 with TRBJ2-6, with a weak D call TRBD2 (7 bases). This CDR3 is 16 amino acids long. V was cut by 1 base and J by 3 bases, with 11 bases left in between. Germline V CDR1 and CDR2: SGHRS, YFSETQ.

The chain couples TRBV10-2 to TRBJ2-5, with TRBD2 as a possible D gene (6 bases). Germline CDR1 is WSHSY and CDR2 is SAAADI. This CDR3 spans 18 amino acids. The ends were cut back, 6 bases at V and 3 bases at J, with 26 bases in the middle. In nucleotides, the CDR3 is TGCGCCAGCAGGGGATTGAAGGCCGGAGGAGGGGAAAAAGAGACCCAGTACTTC. The encoded protein is CASRGLKAGGGEKETQYF.

The chain combines TRBV9 with TRBJ2-1; D is perhaps TRBD1 (6 bases). Trimming removed 4 bases from V and 1 base from J, with 15 bases in between. Germline loops: CDR1 SGDLS, CDR2 YYNGEE. The CDR3 totals 16 residues. The CDR3 bases are TGTGCCAGCAGCCCCTTTACAGGGAAGTCCTACAATGAGCAGTTCTTC. Translating it yields CASSPFTGKSYNEQFF.

The chain recombines TRBV15 with TRBJ2-2; D might be TRBD2 (5 bases). This CDR3 contains 14 residues. The V and J ends lost 3 bases and 7 bases respectively, with 12 bases between them. Germline V gene data show CDR1 as LNHNV and CDR2 as YYDKDF (reference sequence). The CDR3 region has the DNA TGTGCCACCAGCAGTGTCACTAGTGTCGGGGAGCTGTTTTTT. It encodes CATSSVTSVGELFF.

The rearrangement uses TRBV6-1 and TRBJ1-5; D gene ambiguous. Between the trimmed V and J ends, which lost 7 bases and 4 bases, there was a span of 11 bases. In germline, CDR1 is MNHNS, CDR2 SASEGT. The CDR3 has 13 residues. The DNA for the CDR3 is TGTGCCAGCACGAAACCGGGAAATCAGCCCCAGCATTTT. As protein: CASTKPGNQPQHF.

The gene calls are TRBV10-3 and TRBJ2-1, with unresolved D. Trimming took off 3 bases at V and 10 bases at J, with 13 bases between the two ends. This CDR3 region has 13 residues. The germline gives CDR1 ENHRY, CDR2 SYGVKD. Here the CDR3 DNA reads TGTGCCATCAGTGACGGAGTTGACGCCGAGCAGTTCTTC. Translating it yields CAISDGVDAEQFF.

This chain uses TRBV7-2 with TRBJ2-2; D is unresolved. Germline assignment: CDR1 SGHTA and CDR2 FQGNSA. Trimming took 1 base from V and 0 from J, leaving 15 bases between them. CDR3 length: 18 amino acids. Here the CDR3 reads CASSLENSLSTNTGELFF. DNA for the CDR3: TGTGCCAGCAGCTTAGAAAATAGCCTTTCTACGAACACCGGGGAGCTGTTTTTT. The whole variable domain, remainder taken from reference TRBV7-2 and TRBJ2-2, is GAGVSQSPSNKVTEKGKDVELRCDPISGHTALYWYRQSLGQGLEFLIYFQGNSAPDKSGLPSDRFSAERTGGSVSTLTIQRTQQEDSAVYLCASSLENSLSTNTGELFFGEGSRLTVL.

The chain carries TRBV19 and TRBJ1-5; 9 nucleotides line up with TRBD1. V lost 3 bases, J lost 0 bases, and 15 bases stayed unmatched. This CDR3 comprises 20 residues. The germline V gene has CDR1 LNHDA and CDR2 SQIVND (reference sequence). The CDR3 bases are TGTGCCAGTAGTATGGGCCGAGACAGGGGGAGATGGCGTAGCAATCAGCCCCAGCATTTT. Its translation: CASSMGRDRGRWRSNQPQHF.

The chain links TRBV11-2 to TRBJ2-7; D might be TRBD2 (5 bases). CDR3 length equals 11 residues. V dropped 9 bases and J dropped 4 bases, with 10 bases sitting between them. In germline, CDR1 is SGHAT, CDR2 FQNNGV. Here the CDR3 reads CASSRDYEQYF. CDR3 bases: TGTGCCAGTAGCCGGGATTACGAGCAGTACTTC.

The rearrangement links TRBV6-4 to TRBJ2-2, with D maybe TRBD1 (6 bases). In germline, CDR1 is MRHNA, CDR2 SNTAGT. V lost 6 bases and J lost 5, with 13 bases in between. The CDR3 loop spans 14 amino acids. DNA for the CDR3: TGTGCCAGCAGACAGGGTTATCGGACCGGGGAGCTGTTTTTT. Translating gives CASRQGYRTGELFF.